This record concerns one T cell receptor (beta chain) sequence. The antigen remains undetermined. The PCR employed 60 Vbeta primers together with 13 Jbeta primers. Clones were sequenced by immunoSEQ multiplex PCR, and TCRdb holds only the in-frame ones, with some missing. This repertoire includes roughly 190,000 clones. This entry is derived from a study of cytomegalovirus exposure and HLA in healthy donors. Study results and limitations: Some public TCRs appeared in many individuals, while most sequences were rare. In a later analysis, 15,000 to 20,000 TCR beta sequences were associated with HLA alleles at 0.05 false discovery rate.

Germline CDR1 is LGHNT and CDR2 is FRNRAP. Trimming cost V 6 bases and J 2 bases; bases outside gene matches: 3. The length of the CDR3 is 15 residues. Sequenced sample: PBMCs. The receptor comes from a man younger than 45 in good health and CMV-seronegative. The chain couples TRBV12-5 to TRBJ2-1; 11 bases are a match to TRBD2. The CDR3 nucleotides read TGTGCTAGTGGGCTAGCGGGAGGTACCTACAATGAGCAGTTCTTC. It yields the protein CASGLAGGTYNEQFF.